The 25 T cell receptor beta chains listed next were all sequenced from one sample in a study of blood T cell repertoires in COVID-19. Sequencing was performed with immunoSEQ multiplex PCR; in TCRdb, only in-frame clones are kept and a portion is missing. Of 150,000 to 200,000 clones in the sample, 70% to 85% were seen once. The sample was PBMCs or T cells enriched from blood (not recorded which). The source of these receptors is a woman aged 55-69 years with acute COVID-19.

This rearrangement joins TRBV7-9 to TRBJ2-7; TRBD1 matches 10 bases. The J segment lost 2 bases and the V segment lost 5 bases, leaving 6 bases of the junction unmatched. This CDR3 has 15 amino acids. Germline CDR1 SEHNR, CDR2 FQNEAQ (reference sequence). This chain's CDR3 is CASSIRGQGAYEQYV. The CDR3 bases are TGTGCCAGCAGCATAAGAGGACAGGGGGCCTACGAGCAGTACGTC.

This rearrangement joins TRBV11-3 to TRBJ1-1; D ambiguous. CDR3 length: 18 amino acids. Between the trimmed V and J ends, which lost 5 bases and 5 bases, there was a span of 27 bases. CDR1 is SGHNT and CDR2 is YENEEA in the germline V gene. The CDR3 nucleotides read TGTGCCAGCAGCCGACTTTTGGAGGATGGCCCTTTGGGGACTGAAGCTTTCTTT. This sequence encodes CASSRLLEDGPLGTEAFF.

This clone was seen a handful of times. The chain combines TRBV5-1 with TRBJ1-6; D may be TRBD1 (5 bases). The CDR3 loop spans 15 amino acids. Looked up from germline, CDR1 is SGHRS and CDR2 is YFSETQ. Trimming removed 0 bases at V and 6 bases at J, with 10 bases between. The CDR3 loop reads CASSLAGRANSPLHF. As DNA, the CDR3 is TGCGCCAGCAGCTTGGCGGGCAGGGCTAATTCACCCCTCCACTTT.

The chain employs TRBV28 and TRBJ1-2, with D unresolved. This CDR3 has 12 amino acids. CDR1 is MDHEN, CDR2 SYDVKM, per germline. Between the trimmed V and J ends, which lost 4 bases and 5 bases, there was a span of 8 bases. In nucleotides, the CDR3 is TGTGCCAGCAGTTCCGGTCTATATGGCTACACCTTC. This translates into CASSSGLYGYTF.

The CDR3 nucleotides are TGTGCCAGCAGCGTAGCTATAGGTGGGGGCGTAAACACTGAAGCTTTCTTT. Translated: CASSVAIGGGVNTEAFF. The genes are TRBV9 and TRBJ1-1; perhaps TRBD1 as D (6 bases). Germline V gene lookup returns CDR1 SGDLS and CDR2 YYNGEE. V was trimmed by 0 bases and J by 2 bases, leaving 17 bases between them. This CDR3 is 17 amino acids long. The variable domain in full, with the rest retrieved from reference TRBV9 and TRBJ1-1, is DSGVTQTPKHLITATGQRVTLRCSPRSGDLSVYWYQQSLDQGLQFLIQYYNGEERAKGNILERFSAQQFPDLHSELNLSSLELGDSALYFCASSVAIGGGVNTEAFFGQGTRLTVV.

CDR3 bases: TGTGCCAGCAGCTTGAGCAGGGCTAATGAAAAACTGTTTTTT. This codes for CASSLSRANEKLFF. The chain links TRBV5-8 to TRBJ1-4; D is perhaps TRBD1 (5 bases). The germline CDR1 and CDR2 sequences are SGHTS and YDEGEE. The CDR3 is made up of 14 amino acids. The ends were cut back, 1 base at V and 3 bases at J, with 7 bases in the middle. The full variable domain, rest sourced from reference TRBV5-8 and TRBJ1-4, is EAGVTQSPTHLIKTRGQQATLRCSPISGHTSVYWYQQALGLGLQFLLWYDEGEERNRGNFPPRFSGRQFPNYSSELNVNALELEDSALYLCASSLSRANEKLFFGSGTQLSVL.

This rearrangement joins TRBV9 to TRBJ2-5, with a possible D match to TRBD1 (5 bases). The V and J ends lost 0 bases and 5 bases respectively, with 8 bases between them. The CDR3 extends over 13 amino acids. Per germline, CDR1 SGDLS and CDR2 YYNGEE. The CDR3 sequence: CASSVAGLETQYF. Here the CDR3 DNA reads TGTGCCAGCAGCGTAGCAGGGCTTGAGACCCAGTACTTC.

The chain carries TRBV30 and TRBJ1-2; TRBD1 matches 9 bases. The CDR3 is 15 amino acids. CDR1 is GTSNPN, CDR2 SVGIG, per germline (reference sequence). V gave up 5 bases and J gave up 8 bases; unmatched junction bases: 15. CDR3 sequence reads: CAWGAFIGQGKGYTF. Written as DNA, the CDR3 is TGTGCCTGGGGCGCGTTCATCGGACAGGGGAAGGGCTACACCTTC.

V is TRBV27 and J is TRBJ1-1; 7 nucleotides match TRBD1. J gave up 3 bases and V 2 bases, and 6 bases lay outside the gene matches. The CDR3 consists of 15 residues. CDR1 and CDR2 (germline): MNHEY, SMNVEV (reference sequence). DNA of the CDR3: TGTGCCAGCAGTTTACGACAGGGAGGTTACACTGAAGCTTTCTTT. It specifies CASSLRQGGYTEAFF.

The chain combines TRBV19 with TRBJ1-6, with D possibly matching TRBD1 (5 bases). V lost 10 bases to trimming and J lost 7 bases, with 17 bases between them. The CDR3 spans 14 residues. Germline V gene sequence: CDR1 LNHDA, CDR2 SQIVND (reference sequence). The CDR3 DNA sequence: TGTGCCACGAGACAGAACCCCGGGAATTCACCCCTCCACTTT. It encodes CATRQNPGNSPLHF.

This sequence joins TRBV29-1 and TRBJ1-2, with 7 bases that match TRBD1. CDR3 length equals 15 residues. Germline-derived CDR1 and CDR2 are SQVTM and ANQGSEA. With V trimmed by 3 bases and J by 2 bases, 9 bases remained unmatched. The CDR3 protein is CSVDPDRTTNYGYTF. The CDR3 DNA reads TGCAGCGTTGATCCGGACAGGACTACCAACTATGGCTACACCTTC.

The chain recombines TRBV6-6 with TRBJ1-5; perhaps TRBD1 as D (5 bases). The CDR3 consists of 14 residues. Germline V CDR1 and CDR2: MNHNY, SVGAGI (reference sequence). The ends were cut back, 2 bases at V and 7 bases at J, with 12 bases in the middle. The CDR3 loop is CASSYVQGSQPQHF. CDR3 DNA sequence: TGTGCCAGCAGTTACGTCCAGGGAAGCCAGCCCCAGCATTTT.

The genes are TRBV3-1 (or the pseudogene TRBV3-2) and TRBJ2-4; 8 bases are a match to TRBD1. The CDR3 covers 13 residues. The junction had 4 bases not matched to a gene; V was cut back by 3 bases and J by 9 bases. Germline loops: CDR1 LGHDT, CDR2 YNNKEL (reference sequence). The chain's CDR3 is CASSHDRGSIQYF. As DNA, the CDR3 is TGTGCCAGCAGCCATGACAGGGGATCCATTCAGTACTTC.

The CDR3 spells CASSLAVTSGSRKETQYF. CDR3 nucleotide sequence: TGTGCCAGCAGCTTGGCTGTGACTAGCGGGAGTAGGAAAGAGACCCAGTACTTC. The rearrangement uses TRBV5-4 and TRBJ2-5; 12 positions agree with TRBD2. CDR1 and CDR2 from the germline V gene are SGHNT and YYREEE (reference sequence). V lost 0 bases, J lost 3 bases, and 9 bases stayed unmatched. This CDR3 comprises 18 residues.

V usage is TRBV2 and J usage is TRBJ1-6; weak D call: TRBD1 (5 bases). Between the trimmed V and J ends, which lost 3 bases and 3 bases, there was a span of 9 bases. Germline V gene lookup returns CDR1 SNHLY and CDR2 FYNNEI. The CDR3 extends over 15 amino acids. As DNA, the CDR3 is TGTGCCAGCAGTGAGATGGGGGGCTATAATTCACCCCTCCACTTT. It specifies CASSEMGGYNSPLHF.

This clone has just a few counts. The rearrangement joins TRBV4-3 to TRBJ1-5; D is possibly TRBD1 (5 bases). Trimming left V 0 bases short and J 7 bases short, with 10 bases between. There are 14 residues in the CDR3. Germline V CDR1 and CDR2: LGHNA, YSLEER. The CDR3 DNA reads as TGCGCCAGCAGCCAAGAGCCCAGGACACAGCCCCAGCATTTT. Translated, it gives CASSQEPRTQPQHF.

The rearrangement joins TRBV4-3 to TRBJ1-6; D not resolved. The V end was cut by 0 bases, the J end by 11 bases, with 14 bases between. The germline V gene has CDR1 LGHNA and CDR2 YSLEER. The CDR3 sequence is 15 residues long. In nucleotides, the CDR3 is TGCGCCAGCAGCCAAGATGAGGTTGAATTCCCACCCCTCCACTTT. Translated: CASSQDEVEFPPLHF.

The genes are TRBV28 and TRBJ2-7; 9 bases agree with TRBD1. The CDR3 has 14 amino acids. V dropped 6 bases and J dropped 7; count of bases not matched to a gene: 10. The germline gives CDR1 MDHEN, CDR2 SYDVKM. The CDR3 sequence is CASRMTGGTGEQYV. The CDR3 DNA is TGTGCCAGCAGGATGACAGGGGGAACGGGGGAGCAGTACGTC.

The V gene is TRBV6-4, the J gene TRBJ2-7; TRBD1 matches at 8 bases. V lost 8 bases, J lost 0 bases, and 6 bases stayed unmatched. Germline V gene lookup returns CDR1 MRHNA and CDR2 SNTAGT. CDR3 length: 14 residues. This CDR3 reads CASGDRPFSYEQYV. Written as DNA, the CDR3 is TGTGCCAGCGGGGACAGGCCCTTCTCCTACGAGCAGTACGTC.

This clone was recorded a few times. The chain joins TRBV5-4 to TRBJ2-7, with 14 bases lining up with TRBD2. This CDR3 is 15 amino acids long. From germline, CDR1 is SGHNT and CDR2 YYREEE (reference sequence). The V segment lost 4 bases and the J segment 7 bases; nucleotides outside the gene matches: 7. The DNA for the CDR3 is TGTGCCAGCAGCGCGGGACTAGCGGGAGCGGGGGAGCAGTACTTC. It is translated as CASSAGLAGAGEQYF.

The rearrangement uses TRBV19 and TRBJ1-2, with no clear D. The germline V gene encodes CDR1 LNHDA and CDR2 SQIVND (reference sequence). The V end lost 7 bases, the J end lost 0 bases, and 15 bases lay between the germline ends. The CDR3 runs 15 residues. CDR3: CASTLEITTNYGYTF. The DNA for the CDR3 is TGTGCCAGTACCCTTGAAATAACAACTAACTATGGCTACACCTTC.

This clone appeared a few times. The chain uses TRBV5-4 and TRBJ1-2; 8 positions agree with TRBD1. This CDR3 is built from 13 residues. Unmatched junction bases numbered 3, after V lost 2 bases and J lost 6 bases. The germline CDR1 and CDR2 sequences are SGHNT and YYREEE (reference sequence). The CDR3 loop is CASSFDRGHGYTF. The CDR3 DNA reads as TGTGCCAGCAGCTTTGACAGGGGCCATGGCTACACCTTC. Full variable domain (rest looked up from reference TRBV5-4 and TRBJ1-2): ETGVTQSPTHLIKTRGQQVTLRCSSQSGHNTVSWYQQALGQGPQFIFQYYREEENGRGNFPPRFSGLQFPNYSSELNVNALELDDSALYLCASSFDRGHGYTFGSGTRLTVV.

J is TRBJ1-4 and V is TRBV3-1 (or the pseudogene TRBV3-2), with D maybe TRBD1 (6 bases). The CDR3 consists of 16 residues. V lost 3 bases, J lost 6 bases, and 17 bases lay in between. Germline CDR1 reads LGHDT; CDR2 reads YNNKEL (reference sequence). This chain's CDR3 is CASSQGAGMGHEKLFF. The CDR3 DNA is TGTGCCAGCAGCCAGGGGGCCGGCATGGGCCATGAAAAACTGTTTTTT.

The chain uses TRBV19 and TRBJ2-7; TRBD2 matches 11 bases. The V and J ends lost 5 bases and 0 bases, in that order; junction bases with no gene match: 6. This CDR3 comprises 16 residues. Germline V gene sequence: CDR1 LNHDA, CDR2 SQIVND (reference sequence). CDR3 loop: CASSSGLAGFSYEQYF. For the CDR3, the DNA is TGTGCCAGTAGTTCTGGACTAGCGGGCTTCTCCTACGAGCAGTACTTC. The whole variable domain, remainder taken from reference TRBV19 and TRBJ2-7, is DGGITQSPKYLFRKEGQNVTLSCEQNLNHDAMYWYRQDPGQGLRLIYYSQIVNDFQKGDIAEGYSVSREKKESFPLTVTSAQKNPTAFYLCASSSGLAGFSYEQYFGPGTRLTVT.

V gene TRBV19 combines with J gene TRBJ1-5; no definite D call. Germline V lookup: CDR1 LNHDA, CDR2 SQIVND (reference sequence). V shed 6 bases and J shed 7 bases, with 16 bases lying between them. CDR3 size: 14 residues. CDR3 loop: CASSEGGAGQPQHF. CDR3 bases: TGTGCCAGTAGCGAGGGAGGAGCGGGCCAGCCCCAGCATTTT.